This T cell receptor beta chain appears in the sequencing data of a study of response to subunit inactivated influenza vaccine. This clonotype showed up just a few times. Its antigen is currently unknown. Study-level points and caveats: Authors suggested few new T cells are recruited by each seasonal influenza vaccination.

The CDR3 length is 15 residues. V gave up 6 bases and J gave up 7 bases, with 16 bases separating them. MiXCR, run by TCRdb on the RT-PCR reads, gives a single entry per CDR3 protein. The sample has a few hundred thousand distinct CDR3 sequences, about 20% seen once. The sequence came from a man between 50 and 70 years old who received an inactivated influenza vaccine. This sequence joins TRBV12-3 or TRBV12-4 and TRBJ1-6, with D possibly being TRBD1 (6 bases). The sample was PBMCs from blood, taken roughly 20 months after vaccination. This chain's CDR3 is CASSLYTGWNSPLHF. The CDR3 DNA sequence: TGTGCCAGCAGCCTATATACAGGGTGGAATTCACCCCTCCACTTT.